This passage covers 22 T cell receptor beta chains from one sample sequenced in a study of blood T cells in healthy people across ages. Primed by a sample-barcoded 5' primer and a J-beta primer mix, a second PCR proceeded for about 6 to 11 cycles. TCRdb re-called the 5' RACE reads through MiXCR, storing one row per CDR3 protein. The sample records about 630,000 distinct CDR3 sequences, around 21% being singletons. Sequencing input: blood. These receptors were taken from a man between 65 and 85 years old in good health.

This clonotype was seen more than once but under ten times. The rearrangement uses TRBV6-5 and TRBJ2-5, with 7 bases identical to TRBD2. CDR1 MNHEY and CDR2 SVGAGI come from the germline V gene. The CDR3 extends over 15 amino acids. V was pared by 0 bases and J by 2 bases, with 3 bases of the junction left unmatched. The DNA of the CDR3 is TGTGCCAGCAGTTACTCTAACGGGGGGCAAGAGACCCAGTACTTC. Translated: CASSYSNGGQETQYF.

In its sample, this clonotype was seen a few times. The chain links TRBV20-1 to TRBJ1-2, with 8 bases that match TRBD1. V was pared by 2 bases and J by 4 bases, with 3 bases of the junction left unmatched. The germline V gene encodes CDR1 DFQATT and CDR2 SNEGSKA (reference sequence). The CDR3 has 13 residues. CDR3 amino acids: CSARLGTGYGYTF. The CDR3 region has the DNA TGCAGTGCTAGATTAGGGACAGGCTATGGCTACACCTTC.

The V gene is TRBV29-1, the J gene TRBJ2-7; D is possibly TRBD2 (8 bases). In germline, CDR1 is SQVTM, CDR2 ANQGSEA. The CDR3 length is 14 residues. Trimming stripped 6 bases from V and 2 bases from J, with 17 bases between. CDR3 loop: CSVGGGQSAYEQYF. CDR3 DNA: TGCAGCGTCGGGGGGGGACAGTCGGCCTACGAGCAGTACTTC.

The rearrangement uses TRBV6-5 and TRBJ2-7; 8 bases map to TRBD2. The germline V gene has CDR1 MNHEY and CDR2 SVGAGI. CDR3 size: 13 residues. The V gene end was trimmed by 11 bases and the J gene end by 0 bases; junction bases not matched to a gene: 6. The CDR3 sequence is CACRREGSYEQYF. The CDR3 DNA follows: TGTGCCTGTCGACGGGAGGGCTCCTACGAGCAGTACTTC.

This chain connects TRBV2 to TRBJ2-5, with D perhaps TRBD2 (5 bases). Trimming stripped 7 bases from V and 2 bases from J, with 20 bases between. The CDR3 runs to 16 residues. CDR1 and CDR2 from the germline V gene are SNHLY and FYNNEI. The DNA of the CDR3 is TGTGCCAGCACCCCGTATCCAGGACTGTCTCAAGAGACCCAGTACTTC. Its translation is CASTPYPGLSQETQYF.

Comment on this clonotype: Mismatch with germline at one junction end may stem from a read error. This chain joins TRBV29-1 and TRBJ2-5, with TRBD1 matching over 7 bases. The V gene's germline CDR1 is SQVTM and CDR2 ANQGSEA. There are 13 residues in the CDR3. Written as DNA, the CDR3 is TGCAGCATTCGGGACAGCCGCCAAGAGACCCAGGACTTC. It specifies CSIRDSRQETQDF.

This chain links TRBV4-1 with TRBJ2-1, with 10 bases matching TRBD2. The CDR3 covers 14 residues. Losses at the gene ends were 1 base for V and 13 bases for J; bases not matched to a gene: 7. Germline V gene lookup returns CDR1 MGHRA and CDR2 YSYEKL. CDR3 loop: CASSQVGLALEQFF. CDR3 DNA: TGCGCCAGCAGCCAAGTGGGACTAGCGCTAGAACAGTTCTTC.

The chain combines TRBV18 with TRBJ1-4; 7 bases line up with TRBD1. This CDR3 region has 15 residues. Germline V CDR1 and CDR2: KGHSH, LQKENI. With V trimmed by 2 bases and J by 6 bases, 6 bases remained unmatched. In nucleotides, the CDR3 is TGTGCCAGCTCACCAACGACAGGGTTTGATGAAAAACTGTTTTTT. Translated, it gives CASSPTTGFDEKLFF.

The rearrangement joins TRBV4-1 to TRBJ2-1, with D perhaps TRBD1 (6 bases). The V end lost 0 bases, the J end lost 6 bases, and 18 bases lay between the germline ends. The CDR3 contains 17 residues. Germline CDR1 MGHRA, CDR2 YSYEKL. As DNA, the CDR3 is TGCGCCAGCAGCCAAGATCTTGAGACAGGAGACCCCAATGAGCAGTTCTTC. Encoded protein: CASSQDLETGDPNEQFF.

This clonotype was counted only a few times. The chain has TRBV10-3 and TRBJ1-2; perhaps TRBD1 as D (6 bases). From germline, CDR1 is ENHRY and CDR2 SYGVKD. The CDR3 has 14 residues. V shed 3 bases and J shed 2 bases, with 10 bases lying between them. The CDR3 protein is CAISDPGTNYGYTF. The CDR3 DNA follows: TGTGCCATCAGTGACCCCGGGACAAACTATGGCTACACCTTC.

In its sample, this clonotype was seen a few times. The chain joins TRBV25-1 to TRBJ2-2, with D hard to call. This CDR3 has 15 amino acids. Per germline, CDR1 MGHDK and CDR2 SYGVNS. With 2 bases removed from V and 7 bases from J, the gap between germline ends came to 14 bases. As DNA, the CDR3 is TGTGCCAGCAGTGAAGAGGTTGCGAGTAGCGGGGAGCTGTTTTTT. Amino acid sequence: CASSEEVASSGELFF.

This clonotype appeared many times. V is TRBV12-3 or TRBV12-4 and J is TRBJ2-7; tentatively, D is TRBD1 (5 bases). This CDR3 region has 14 residues. V lost 6 bases to trimming and J lost 2 bases, with 14 bases between them. CDR3 nucleotide sequence: TGTGCCAGCAGACCCGACAGCGATGCCTACGAGCAGTACTTC. Residues: CASRPDSDAYEQYF.

This clonotype has only a few counts. This chain uses TRBV6-5 with TRBJ2-7; 9 bases match TRBD2. The CDR3 loop spans 15 amino acids. Germline V CDR1 and CDR2: MNHEY, SVGAGI. V dropped 7 bases and J dropped 1; count of bases not matched to a gene: 8. In DNA, the CDR3 is TGTGCCAGCAAATCAGGAGCGGGAGGTTCCTACGAGCAGTACTTC. Translating it yields CASKSGAGGSYEQYF.

The chain combines TRBV3-1 with TRBJ2-6, with TRBD1 identical over 7 bases. The germline V gene encodes CDR1 LGHDT and CDR2 YNNKEL (reference sequence). The junction had 2 bases not matched to a gene; V was cut back by 1 base and J by 2 bases. The CDR3 spans 16 residues. The CDR3 loop is CASSQGTGAGANVLTF. CDR3 DNA: TGTGCCAGCAGCCAAGGTACAGGGGCTGGGGCCAACGTCCTGACTTTC.

This CDR3 reads CASTLRTGRTDTQYF. Written as DNA, the CDR3 is TGTGCCAGCACCCTACGGACAGGACGCACAGATACGCAGTATTTT. The chain carries TRBV6-5 and TRBJ2-3; 7 nucleotides line up with TRBD1. Germline-derived CDR1 and CDR2 are MNHEY and SVGAGI. The ends lost 7 bases at V and 1 base at J; junction bases unmatched: 8. CDR3 length: 15 amino acids.

This clonotype turned up a few times. This rearrangement joins TRBV20-1 to TRBJ2-5; D perhaps matches TRBD2 (6 bases). CDR3 length: 11 residues. Germline assignment: CDR1 DFQATT and CDR2 SNEGSKA (reference sequence). V dropped 6 bases and J dropped 9 bases, with 14 bases sitting between them. CDR3 region: CSATSSAAQYF. DNA for the CDR3: TGCAGTGCCACCTCTAGCGCGGCCCAGTACTTC.

This clonotype was seen ten or more times. The rearrangement links TRBV7-9 to TRBJ2-3, with D possibly TRBD1 on 5 matching bases. Trimming cost V 2 bases and J 2 bases, with 11 bases left between them. The CDR3 is 15 amino acids. The germline V gene encodes CDR1 SEHNR and CDR2 FQNEAQ (reference sequence). The CDR3 bases are TGTGCCAGCAGCTTAAATGGGGCAGACACAGATACGCAGTATTTT. Translation gives CASSLNGADTDTQYF.

V and J are TRBV20-1 and TRBJ2-1; the D gene is possibly TRBD2 (5 bases). The V end was cut by 1 base, the J end by 9 bases, with 10 bases between. The V gene's germline CDR1 is DFQATT and CDR2 SNEGSKA (reference sequence). This CDR3 is built from 12 residues. In DNA, the CDR3 is TGCAGTGCTAGAGGGACTTACGGTGAGCAGTTCTTC. Encoded protein: CSARGTYGEQFF.

A remark on this clonotype: Given a much more abundant clone one base away, this may be a read error. The rearrangement joins TRBV7-8 to TRBJ1-2, with D perhaps matching TRBD1 (6 bases). This CDR3 spans 13 amino acids. CDR1 and CDR2 (germline): SGHVS, FQNEAQ. Here the CDR3 reads CASSPQGYYCYTF. In DNA, the CDR3 is TGTGCCAGCAGCCCACAGGGATACTATTGCTACACCTTC.

This clonotype was picked up a small number of times. The CDR3 loop reads CASSWDGGNIQYF. CDR3 DNA sequence: TGCGCCAGCAGCTGGGACGGAGGGAACATTCAGTACTTC. J is TRBJ2-4 and V is TRBV5-1; D is perhaps TRBD2 (6 bases). CDR1 and CDR2 (germline): SGHRS, YFSETQ. V lost 3 bases and J lost 7, with 11 bases in between. The CDR3 is 13 amino acids. Together with reference TRBV5-1 and TRBJ2-4, the CDR3 gives the full variable domain: KAGVTQTPRYLIKTRGQQVTLSCSPISGHRSVSWYQQTPGQGLQFLFEYFSETQRNKGNFPGRFSGRQFSNSRSEMNVSTLELGDSALYLCASSWDGGNIQYFGAGTRLSVL.

This clonotype was counted a few times. This sequence joins TRBV20-1 and TRBJ2-1; D is possibly TRBD1 or TRBD2 (5 bases each). Germline V gene sequence: CDR1 DFQATT, CDR2 SNEGSKA (reference sequence). The CDR3 is made up of 13 amino acids. V was clipped by 7 bases and J by 2 bases, with 12 bases between them. The CDR3 reads CSVGRLTYNEQFF. The CDR3 DNA is TGCAGTGTGGGACGGCTTACCTACAATGAGCAGTTCTTC.

The chain links TRBV20-1 to TRBJ2-7, with D hard to call. The CDR3 runs to 15 residues. Germline assignment: CDR1 DFQATT and CDR2 SNEGSKA (reference sequence). V was cut by 0 bases and J by 2 bases, with 14 bases left in between. CDR3 coding DNA: TGCAGTGCTAGAGATCCTGTGACAACCACCTACGAGCAGTACTTC. Encoded protein: CSARDPVTTTYEQYF.